This TCR beta chain came from a study of post-analysis software for immune sequencing data. Study background: Relapsing-remitting, secondary progressive and progressive-relapsing forms of multiple sclerosis all featured among disease courses.

General observations from the study: Relative to controls, patients with multiple sclerosis showed significantly lower normalized Chao1 diversity. Samples sharing a preparation batch grouped tightly together when assessed by F measure. In patients, TRBV5-6, TRBV5-1 and TRBV20-1 belonged to roughly five TRBV segments found more frequently than in controls.

CDR3 length equals 13 residues. The germline CDR1 and CDR2 sequences are SGHVS and FNYEAQ. Trimming took 1 base from V and 3 from J, leaving 7 bases between them. The TCR beta cDNA libraries carried unique molecular identifiers. TCRdb recomputed calls from the PCR reads with MiXCR, one row per CDR3 protein. The sample has approximately 770,000 distinct CDR3 sequences; around 46% are singletons. This clonotype was picked up many times. Its antigen is as yet unknown. A much larger clone is a single base away; this may be a read error. The rearrangement joins TRBV7-6 to TRBJ2-7, with D maybe TRBD1 (6 bases). Material: blood. The TCR sequence derives from a girl aged 5 to 17 with multiple sclerosis. Here the CDR3 reads CASSLEQGYEQYF. The CDR3 DNA reads as TGTGCCAGCAGCTTAGAACAGGGCTACGAGCAGTACTTC.